This T cell receptor beta chain was sequenced in a study of regulatory T cells in long-lasting Graves disease. Germline assignment: CDR1 SEHNR and CDR2 FQNEAQ (reference sequence). V lost 5 bases to trimming and J lost 12 bases; unmatched junction nucleotides: 8. This CDR3 has 13 residues. The time point denotes: newly diagnosed GD, antithyroid drugs for less than 3 months. Scientists built the TCR library using RNA that was extracted from PBMCs. CDR3 regions were amplified by Arm-PCR using iRepertoire HTBI primers to build TCR beta libraries. TCRdb processed the multiplex PCR reads anew with MiXCR; each CDR3 protein has one entry. Of more than 450,000 distinct CDR3 sequences in the sample, 15% to 20% were seen once. These data were likewise used in another study, on T cells in Graves' hyperthyroidism and ophthalmopathy.

The material sequenced was peripheral blood mononuclear cells (PBMCs), taken at new diagnosis, from a patient treated with antithyroid drugs. V and J are TRBV7-9 and TRBJ2-1; the match to TRBD1 covers 9 bases. The receptor was isolated from a man in his forties with Graves disease. The chain's CDR3 is CASSLTGGPGQFF. The CDR3, as DNA: TGTGCCAGCAGCCTCACAGGGGGCCCTGGGCAGTTCTTC.